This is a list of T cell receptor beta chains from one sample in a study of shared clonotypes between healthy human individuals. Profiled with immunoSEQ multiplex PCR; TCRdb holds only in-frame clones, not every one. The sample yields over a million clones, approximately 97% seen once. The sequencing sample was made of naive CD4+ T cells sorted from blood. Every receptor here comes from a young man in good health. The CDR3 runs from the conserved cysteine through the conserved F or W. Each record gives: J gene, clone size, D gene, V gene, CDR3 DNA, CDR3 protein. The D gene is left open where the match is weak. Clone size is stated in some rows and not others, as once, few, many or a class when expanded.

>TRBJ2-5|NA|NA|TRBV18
TGTGCCAGCCGAGGGGGAGTCCAAGAGACCCAGTACTTC
CASRGGVQETQYF
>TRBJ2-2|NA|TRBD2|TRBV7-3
TGTGCCAGCAGCCAGACTAGCGGACTTACCGGGGAGCTGTTTTTT
CASSQTSGLTGELFF
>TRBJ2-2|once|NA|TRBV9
TGTGCCAGCAGCGTAGTCCTTTCGGCCGGGGAGCTGTTTTTT
CASSVVLSAGELFF
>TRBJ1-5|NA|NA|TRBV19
TGTGCCAGTAGTACATCTTCCAGGGGCAATCAGCCCCAGCATTTT
CASSTSSRGNQPQHF
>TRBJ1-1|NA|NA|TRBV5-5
TGTGCCAGCAGCTTTAAAGGGAAGACCACTGAAGCTTTCTTT
CASSFKGKTTEAFF
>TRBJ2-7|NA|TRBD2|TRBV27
TGTGCCAGCAGTTTAAAAGCCCTAGCGGGCCAGGACTACGAGCAGTACTTC
CASSLKALAGQDYEQYF
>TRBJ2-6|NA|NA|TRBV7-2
TGTGCCAGCAGCTTAACCGGGACTGGGGCCAACGTCCTGACTTTC
CASSLTGTGANVLTF
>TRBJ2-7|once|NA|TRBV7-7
TGTGCTAGCAGCCCCATCCCCTTAGGGGAGCAGTACTTC
CASSPIPLGEQYF
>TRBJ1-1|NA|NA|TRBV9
TGTGCCAGCAGCGCCCCGCCGCCCGACGGAATGAACACTGAAGCTTTCTTT
CASSAPPPDGMNTEAFF
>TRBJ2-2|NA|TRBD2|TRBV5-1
TGCGCCAGCAGCTCAGGACTAGCGGGAGTGTTGACCGGGGAGCTGTTTTTT
CASSSGLAGVLTGELFF
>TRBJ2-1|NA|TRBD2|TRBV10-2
TGCGCCAGCTCGACTAGCGGATGGGACAATGAGCAGTTCTTC
CASSTSGWDNEQFF